This TCR beta chain was sequenced in a study of T cells in Graves' hyperthyroidism and ophthalmopathy. CDR1 is MNHEY and CDR2 is SMNVEV in the germline V gene (reference sequence). The ends were cut back, 3 bases at V and 1 base at J, with 12 bases in the middle. The CDR3 length is 15 residues. TCR beta CDR3 regions were amplified from RNA. First-round RT-PCR targeting the TCR CDR3 was performed with the HTBI primer set. MiXCR, run by TCRdb on the multiplex PCR reads, gives a single entry per CDR3 protein. The table has around 500,000 distinct CDR3 sequences, 11% to 15% seen once. The table lists this clonotype with a few counts.

The clonotype comes from a woman aged 40 to 50 with Graves' hyperthyroidism. The specimen was blood. The chain is built from TRBV27 and TRBJ1-1; no firm D call. The CDR3 DNA sequence: TGTGCCAGCAGTTTCCGGACGGTCCGGAACACTGAAGCTTTCTTT. Its translation: CASSFRTVRNTEAFF.